The 9 T cell receptor beta chains reported below all come from one sample, sequenced in a study of blood T cell repertoires in COVID-19. The method was immunoSEQ multiplex PCR; TCRdb's version includes in-frame clones alone and lacks a portion of them. The table has roughly 110,000 clones, 71% seen once. Sequencing was carried out using peripheral blood. These receptors all come from a human donor with acute or convalescent COVID-19. The donor label of this sample is uncertain.

The chain combines TRBV7-3 with TRBJ2-5; 7 bases line up with TRBD2. Germline V gene data show CDR1 as SGHTA and CDR2 as FQGTGA. V trimming: 1 base; J trimming: 1 base; junction bases outside the gene matches: 3. The CDR3 covers 15 residues. The CDR3 is CASSLNRGVQETQYF. As DNA, the CDR3 is TGTGCCAGCAGCTTAAACCGGGGGGTCCAAGAGACCCAGTACTTC.

This clone was recorded a few times. The chain links TRBV5-6 to TRBJ2-7; D is possibly TRBD2 (5 bases). Trimming shortened V by 7 bases and J by 6 bases, and 17 bases separated the two germline ends. Germline CDR1 is SGHDT and CDR2 is YYEEEE. This CDR3 is 13 amino acids long. This CDR3 reads CASREWPLGEQYF. The CDR3 nucleotides are TGTGCCAGCCGGGAATGGCCCCTCGGCGAGCAGTACTTC.

This clone was observed a handful of times. The CDR3 coding sequence is TGTGCCAGCAGCTTACCCGCGGACAGATCCTACAATGAGCAGTTCTTC. Translation: CASSLPADRSYNEQFF. The chain is built from TRBV11-2 and TRBJ2-1, with D perhaps matching TRBD1 (6 bases). The CDR3 is 16 amino acids. The V and J ends lost 2 bases and 1 base respectively, with 12 bases between them. Germline assignment: CDR1 SGHAT and CDR2 FQNNGV.

The chain links TRBV6-5 to TRBJ2-1, with 7 bases identical to TRBD2. The CDR3 totals 15 residues. V trimming: 2 bases; J trimming: 9 bases; junction bases outside the gene matches: 10. Germline lookup yields CDR1 MNHEY and CDR2 SVGAGI. The CDR3 coding sequence is TGTGCCAGCAGTTACCGACCCAGGGTAGCGGGTGAGCAGTTCTTC. This encodes CASSYRPRVAGEQFF.

V gene TRBV2 combines with J gene TRBJ2-5; 10 nucleotides align to TRBD1. The V and J ends lost 7 bases and 2 bases, in that order; junction bases with no gene match: 7. Germline V gene lookup returns CDR1 SNHLY and CDR2 FYNNEI. The CDR3 is 15 amino acids. This chain's CDR3 is CASTRDRGQQETQYF. CDR3 bases: TGTGCCAGCACCCGGGACAGGGGCCAACAAGAGACCCAGTACTTC.

This clone showed up just a few times. The chain links TRBV3-1 (or the pseudogene TRBV3-2) to TRBJ1-2, with 10 bases matching TRBD1. J lost 6 bases, V lost 1 base, and 5 bases had no gene match. This CDR3 comprises 15 residues. The V gene's germline CDR1 is LGHDT and CDR2 YNNKEL (reference sequence). The CDR3, as DNA: TGTGCCAGCAGCCAAGGTGGGACAGGGGTCCATGGCTACACCTTC. Translation: CASSQGGTGVHGYTF.

In this sample, this clone turned up once. This chain links TRBV5-1 with TRBJ1-6; D is uncertain. The CDR3 consists of 16 residues. The V end lost 1 base, the J end lost 8 bases, and 16 bases lay between the germline ends. CDR1 SGHRS and CDR2 YFSETQ come from the germline V gene. The CDR3 sequence is CASSLRESAADSPLHF. In DNA, the CDR3 is TGCGCCAGCAGCTTGCGGGAGTCGGCCGCCGATTCACCCCTCCACTTT.

This chain uses TRBV5-6 with TRBJ2-5, with 10 bases aligning to TRBD1. Trimming at V came to 0 bases and at J to 6 bases, leaving 11 bases not matched to a gene. The CDR3 runs 17 residues. The V gene's germline CDR1 is SGHDT and CDR2 YYEEEE. CDR3 region: CASSLAQLTGGGQTQYF. CDR3 coding DNA: TGTGCCAGCAGCTTGGCCCAGCTGACAGGGGGCGGACAGACCCAGTACTTC. Based on the CDR3 plus reference TRBV5-6 and TRBJ2-5, the full variable domain is DAGVTQSPTHLIKTRGQQVTLRCSPKSGHDTVSWYQQALGQGPQFIFQYYEEEERQRGNFPDRFSGHQFPNYSSELNVNALLLGDSALYLCASSLAQLTGGGQTQYFGPGTRLLVL.

The chain couples TRBV9 to TRBJ2-5; 12 bases are a match to TRBD2. The CDR3 has 14 residues. With V trimmed by 3 bases and J by 4 bases, 1 base remained unmatched. Per the germline V gene, CDR1 is SGDLS and CDR2 is YYNGEE. CDR3 region: CASSGLAGAETQYF. The CDR3 DNA is TGTGCCAGCAGCGGACTAGCGGGGGCAGAGACCCAGTACTTC. Complete variable domain (other parts from reference TRBV9 and TRBJ2-5): DSGVTQTPKHLITATGQRVTLRCSPRSGDLSVYWYQQSLDQGLQFLIQYYNGEERAKGNILERFSAQQFPDLHSELNLSSLELGDSALYFCASSGLAGAETQYFGPGTRLLVL.